This paragraph reports one T cell receptor (beta chain). What it binds is not known. This sample was taken from a study of T cells in Graves' hyperthyroidism and ophthalmopathy. Study results and limitations: Blood also showed most of the thyroid clonotypes that were expanded above 0.001.

The CDR3 regions of TCR beta were amplified from RNA transcripts. Researchers ran a first-round RT-PCR on the TCR CDR3 using the HTBI primer set. TCRdb redid the calling of the multiplex PCR reads with MiXCR, one entry per CDR3 protein. The sample carries about 400,000 distinct CDR3 sequences, around a quarter recorded once. This CDR3 contains 15 residues. Germline V gene sequence: CDR1 MNHEY, CDR2 SVGEGT. V trimming: 5 bases; J trimming: 7 bases; junction bases outside the gene matches: 10. It was considered stable Graves' hyperthyroidism when ophthalmopathy did not progress within 18 months. The material sequenced was blood. The sequence came from a man aged 50 to 60 with Graves' hyperthyroidism. V and J are TRBV6-2 or TRBV6-3 and TRBJ2-5; TRBD1 agrees at 10 bases. CDR3 nucleotide sequence: TGTGCCAGCAGTAGAGGACAGGGGGTGGCGGTGACCCAGTACTTC. This gives the protein CASSRGQGVAVTQYF.